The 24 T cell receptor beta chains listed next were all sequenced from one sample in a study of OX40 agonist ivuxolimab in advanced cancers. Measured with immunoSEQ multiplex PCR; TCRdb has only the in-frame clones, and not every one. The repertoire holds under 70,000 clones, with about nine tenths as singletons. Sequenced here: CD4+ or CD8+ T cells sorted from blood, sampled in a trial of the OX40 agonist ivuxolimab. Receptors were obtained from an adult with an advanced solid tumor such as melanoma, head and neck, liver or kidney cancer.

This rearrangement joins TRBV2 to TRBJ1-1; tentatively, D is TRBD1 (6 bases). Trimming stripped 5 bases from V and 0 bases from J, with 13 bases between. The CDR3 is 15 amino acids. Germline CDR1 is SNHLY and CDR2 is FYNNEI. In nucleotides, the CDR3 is TGTGCCAGCAGTTTGGGAGGGGGGTTGAACACTGAAGCTTTCTTT. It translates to CASSLGGGLNTEAFF.

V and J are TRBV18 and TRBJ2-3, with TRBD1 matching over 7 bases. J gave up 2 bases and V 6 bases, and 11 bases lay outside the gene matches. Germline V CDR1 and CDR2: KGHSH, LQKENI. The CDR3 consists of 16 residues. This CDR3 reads CASSIYRDRDTDTQYF. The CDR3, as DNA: TGTGCCAGCTCGATCTATAGGGACAGAGACACAGATACGCAGTATTTT.

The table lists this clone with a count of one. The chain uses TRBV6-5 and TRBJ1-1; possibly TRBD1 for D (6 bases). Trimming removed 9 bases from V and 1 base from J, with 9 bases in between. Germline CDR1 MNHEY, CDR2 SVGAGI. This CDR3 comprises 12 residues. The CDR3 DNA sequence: TGTGCCAGTACAGGGACGAACACTGAAGCTTTCTTT. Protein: CASTGTNTEAFF.

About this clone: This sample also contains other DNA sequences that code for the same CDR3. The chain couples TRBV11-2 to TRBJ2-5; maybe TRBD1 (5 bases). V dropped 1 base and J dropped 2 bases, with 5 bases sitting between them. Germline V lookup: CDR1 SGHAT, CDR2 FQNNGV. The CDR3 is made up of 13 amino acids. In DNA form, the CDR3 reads TGTGCCAGCAGCTTAGGACAGCAAGAGACCCAGTACTTC. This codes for CASSLGQQETQYF. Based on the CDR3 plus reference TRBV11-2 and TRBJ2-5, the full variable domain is EAGVAQSPRYKIIEKRQSVAFWCNPISGHATLYWYQQILGQGPKLLIQFQNNGVVDDSQLPKDRFSAERLKGVDSTLKIQPAKLEDSAVYLCASSLGQQETQYFGPGTRLLVL.

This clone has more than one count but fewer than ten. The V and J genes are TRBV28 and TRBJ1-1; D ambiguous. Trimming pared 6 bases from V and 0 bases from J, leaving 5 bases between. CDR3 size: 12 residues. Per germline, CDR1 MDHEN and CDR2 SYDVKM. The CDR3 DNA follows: TGTGCCAGCAGCCCCATGAACACTGAAGCTTTCTTT. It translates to CASSPMNTEAFF. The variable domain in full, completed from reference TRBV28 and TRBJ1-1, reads DVKVTQSSRYLVKRTGEKVFLECVQDMDHENMFWYRQDPGLGLRLIYFSYDVKMKEKGDIPEGYSVSREKKERFSLILESASTNQTSMYLCASSPMNTEAFFGQGTRLTVV.

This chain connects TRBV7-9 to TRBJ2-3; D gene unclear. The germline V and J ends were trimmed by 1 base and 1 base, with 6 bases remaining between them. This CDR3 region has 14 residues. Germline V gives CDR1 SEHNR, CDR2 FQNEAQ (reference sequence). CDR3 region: CASSLVSGTDTQYF. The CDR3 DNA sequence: TGTGCCAGCAGCTTAGTATCTGGCACAGATACGCAGTATTTT.

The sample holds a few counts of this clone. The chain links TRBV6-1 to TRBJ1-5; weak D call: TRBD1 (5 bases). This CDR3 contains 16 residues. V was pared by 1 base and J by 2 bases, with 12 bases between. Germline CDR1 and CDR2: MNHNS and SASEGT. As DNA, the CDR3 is TGTGCCAGCAGTGAAGGGGGGGGGAGTGGCAATCAGCCCCAGCATTTT. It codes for CASSEGGGSGNQPQHF.

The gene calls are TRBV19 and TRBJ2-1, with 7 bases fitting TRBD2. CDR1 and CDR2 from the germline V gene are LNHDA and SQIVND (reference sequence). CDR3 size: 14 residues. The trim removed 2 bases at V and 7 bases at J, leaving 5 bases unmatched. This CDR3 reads CASSILAGVNEQFF. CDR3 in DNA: TGTGCCAGTAGTATACTGGCGGGGGTTAATGAGCAGTTCTTC.

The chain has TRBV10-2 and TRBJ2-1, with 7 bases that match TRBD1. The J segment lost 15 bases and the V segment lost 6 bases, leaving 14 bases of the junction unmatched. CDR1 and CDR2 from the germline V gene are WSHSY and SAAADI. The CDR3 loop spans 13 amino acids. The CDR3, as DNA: TGCGCCAGCAGAAAACAGGGGACCTCCGACCGGTTCTTC. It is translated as CASRKQGTSDRFF.

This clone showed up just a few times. CDR3 amino acids: CASSLGPIEKLFF. CDR3 bases: TGTGCCAGCAGCCTGGGGCCCATTGAAAAACTGTTTTTT. The genes are TRBV7-8 and TRBJ1-4; TRBD1 is a possible D gene (5 bases). CDR1 and CDR2 (germline): SGHVS, FQNEAQ. The CDR3 spans 13 residues. V was shortened by 5 bases and J by 7 bases, with 11 bases between the two germline ends.

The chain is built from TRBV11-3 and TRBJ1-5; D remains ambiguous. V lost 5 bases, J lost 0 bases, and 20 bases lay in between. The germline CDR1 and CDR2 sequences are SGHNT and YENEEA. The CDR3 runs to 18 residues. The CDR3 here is CASSPHPIPNYSNQPQHF. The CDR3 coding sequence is TGTGCCAGCAGCCCACACCCCATCCCAAATTATAGCAATCAGCCCCAGCATTTT.

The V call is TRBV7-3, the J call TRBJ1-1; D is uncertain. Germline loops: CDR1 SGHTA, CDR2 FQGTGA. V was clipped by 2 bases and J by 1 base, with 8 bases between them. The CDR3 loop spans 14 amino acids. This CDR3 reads CASSLGPGNTEAFF. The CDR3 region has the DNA TGTGCCAGCAGCTTAGGACCGGGGAACACTGAAGCTTTCTTT.

CDR3 in DNA: TGTGCCAGTAGTATAGGGCTAGCGGACCTCTACGAGCAGTACTTC. Protein: CASSIGLADLYEQYF. The V gene is TRBV19, the J gene TRBJ2-7; 7 nucleotides match TRBD2. The CDR3 loop spans 15 amino acids. Trimming at V came to 1 base and at J to 3 bases, leaving 6 bases not matched to a gene. Germline CDR1 is LNHDA and CDR2 is SQIVND (reference sequence). The entire variable domain, with the rest obtained from reference TRBV19 and TRBJ2-7, is as follows: DGGITQSPKYLFRKEGQNVTLSCEQNLNHDAMYWYRQDPGQGLRLIYYSQIVNDFQKGDIAEGYSVSREKKESFPLTVTSAQKNPTAFYLCASSIGLADLYEQYFGPGTRLTVT.

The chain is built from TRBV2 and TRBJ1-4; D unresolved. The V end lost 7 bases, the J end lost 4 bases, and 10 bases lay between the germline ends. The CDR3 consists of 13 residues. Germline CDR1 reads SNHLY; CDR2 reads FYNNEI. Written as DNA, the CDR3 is TGTGCCAGCAAACTGGAATATAATGAAAAACTGTTTTTT. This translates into CASKLEYNEKLFF.

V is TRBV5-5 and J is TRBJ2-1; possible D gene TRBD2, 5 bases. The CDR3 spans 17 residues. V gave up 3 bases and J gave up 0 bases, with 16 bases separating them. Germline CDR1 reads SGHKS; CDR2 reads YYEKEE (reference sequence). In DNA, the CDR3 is TGTGCCAGCAGCTCTGATTGGTCGGGGAGCTCCTACAATGAGCAGTTCTTC. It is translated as CASSSDWSGSSYNEQFF.

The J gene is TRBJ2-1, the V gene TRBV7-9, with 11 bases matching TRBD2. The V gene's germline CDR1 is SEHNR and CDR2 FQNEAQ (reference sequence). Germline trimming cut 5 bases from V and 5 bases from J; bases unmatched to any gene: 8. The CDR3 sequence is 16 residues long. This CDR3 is CASSNIPGLADNEQFF. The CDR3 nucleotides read TGTGCCAGCAGCAACATACCGGGACTAGCGGACAATGAGCAGTTCTTC.

The CDR3 spells CASSLRGFSGANVLTF. The CDR3 DNA sequence: TGTGCCAGCAGCTTGCGCGGCTTCTCTGGGGCCAACGTCCTGACTTTC. V and J are TRBV5-4 and TRBJ2-6, with D unclear. The germline CDR1 and CDR2 sequences are SGHNT and YYREEE (reference sequence). The CDR3 has 16 amino acids. V was shortened by 1 base and J by 0 bases, with 8 bases between the two germline ends. The variable domain in full, completed from reference TRBV5-4 and TRBJ2-6, reads ETGVTQSPTHLIKTRGQQVTLRCSSQSGHNTVSWYQQALGQGPQFIFQYYREEENGRGNFPPRFSGLQFPNYSSELNVNALELDDSALYLCASSLRGFSGANVLTFGAGSRLTVL.

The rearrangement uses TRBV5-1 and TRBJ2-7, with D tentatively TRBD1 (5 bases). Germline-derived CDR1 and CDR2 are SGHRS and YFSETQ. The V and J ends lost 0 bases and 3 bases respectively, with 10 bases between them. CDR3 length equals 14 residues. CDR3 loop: CASSLDWGSYEQYF. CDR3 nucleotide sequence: TGCGCCAGCAGCTTGGATTGGGGCAGCTACGAGCAGTACTTC.

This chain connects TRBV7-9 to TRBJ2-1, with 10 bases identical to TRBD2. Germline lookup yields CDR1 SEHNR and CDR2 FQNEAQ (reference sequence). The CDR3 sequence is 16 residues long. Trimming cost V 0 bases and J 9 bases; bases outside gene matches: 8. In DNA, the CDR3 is TGTGCCAGCAGCTTAGCTCTAGCGGGAGTAGCAGGTGAGCAGTTCTTC. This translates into CASSLALAGVAGEQFF. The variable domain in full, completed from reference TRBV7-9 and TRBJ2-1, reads DTGVSQNPRHKITKRGQNVTFRCDPISEHNRLYWYRQTLGQGPEFLTYFQNEAQLEKSRLLSDRFSAERPKGSFSTLEIQRTEQGDSAMYLCASSLALAGVAGEQFFGPGTRLTVL.

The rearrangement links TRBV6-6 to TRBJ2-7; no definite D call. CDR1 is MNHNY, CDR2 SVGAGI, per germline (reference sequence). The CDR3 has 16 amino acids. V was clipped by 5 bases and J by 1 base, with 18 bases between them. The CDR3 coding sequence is TGTGCCAGCAGTCCGCATGACAACTACCGATCCTACGAGCAGTACTTC. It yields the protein CASSPHDNYRSYEQYF.

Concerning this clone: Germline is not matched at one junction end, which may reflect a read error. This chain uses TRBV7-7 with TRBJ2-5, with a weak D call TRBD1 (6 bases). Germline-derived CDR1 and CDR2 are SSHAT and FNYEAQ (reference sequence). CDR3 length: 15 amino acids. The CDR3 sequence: CASSQGGTEEETQYF. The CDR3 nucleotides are TGTGCTAGCAGCCAAGGGGGAACGGAGGAAGAGACCCAGTACTTC.

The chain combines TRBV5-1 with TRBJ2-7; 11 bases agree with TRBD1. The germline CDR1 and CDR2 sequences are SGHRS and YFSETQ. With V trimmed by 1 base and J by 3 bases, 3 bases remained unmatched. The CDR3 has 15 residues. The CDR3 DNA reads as TGCGCCAGCAGCTTGTTTGGGACAGGGGGCTACGAGCAGTACTTC. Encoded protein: CASSLFGTGGYEQYF. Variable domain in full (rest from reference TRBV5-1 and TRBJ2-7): KAGVTQTPRYLIKTRGQQVTLSCSPISGHRSVSWYQQTPGQGLQFLFEYFSETQRNKGNFPGRFSGRQFSNSRSEMNVSTLELGDSALYLCASSLFGTGGYEQYFGPGTRLTVT.

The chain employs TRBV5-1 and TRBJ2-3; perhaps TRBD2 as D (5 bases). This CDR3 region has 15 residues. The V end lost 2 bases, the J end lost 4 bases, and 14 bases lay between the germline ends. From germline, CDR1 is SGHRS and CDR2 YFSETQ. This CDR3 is CASSFRNSVADTQYF. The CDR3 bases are TGCGCCAGCAGCTTCCGGAATAGCGTGGCAGATACGCAGTATTTT. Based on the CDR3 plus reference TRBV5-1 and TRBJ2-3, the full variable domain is KAGVTQTPRYLIKTRGQQVTLSCSPISGHRSVSWYQQTPGQGLQFLFEYFSETQRNKGNFPGRFSGRQFSNSRSEMNVSTLELGDSALYLCASSFRNSVADTQYFGPGTRLTVL.

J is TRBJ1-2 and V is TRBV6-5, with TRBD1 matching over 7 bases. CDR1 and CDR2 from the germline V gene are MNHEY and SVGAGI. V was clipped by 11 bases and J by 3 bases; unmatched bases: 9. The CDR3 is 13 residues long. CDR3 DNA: TGTGCCGCCTTAAAGGGGGCCGACTATGGCTACACCTTC. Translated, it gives CAALKGADYGYTF.